The 8 T cell receptor beta chains listed next were all sequenced from one sample in a study of T cell responses to AZD1222 COVID-19 vaccine. Produced via immunoSEQ multiplex PCR; TCRdb's table is partial and in-frame only. The profile shows 110,000 or so clones, around 88% of them singletons. This sample comprised peripheral blood, obtained 28 days after the second AZD1222 dose. The source of these receptors is an adult who received the AZD1222 COVID-19 vaccine.

The chain recombines TRBV5-8 with TRBJ1-1; D call uncertain. This CDR3 has 15 amino acids. CDR1 SGHTS and CDR2 YDEGEE come from the germline V gene. Deletions cut 3 bases from V and 0 bases from J, with 12 bases between. CDR3 protein: CASSSGSVMNTEAFF. DNA for the CDR3: TGTGCCAGCAGCTCCGGAAGCGTCATGAACACTGAAGCTTTCTTT.

About this clone: The same CDR3 can be traced to other DNA sequences in this sample. The genes are TRBV12-3 or TRBV12-4 and TRBJ1-2; tentative D call: TRBD1 (6 bases). V lost 6 bases and J 2 bases, leaving 10 bases between the germline ends. The CDR3 runs to 13 residues. The CDR3 loop is CASSLDRNYGYTF. The DNA for the CDR3 is TGTGCCAGCAGCCTGGACAGAAACTATGGCTACACCTTC.

The V gene is TRBV9, the J gene TRBJ1-1; D remains ambiguous. Germline CDR1 is SGDLS and CDR2 is YYNGEE. CDR3 length: 13 amino acids. Trimming removed 4 bases from V and 0 bases from J, with 7 bases in between. This CDR3 reads CASSPTMNTEAFF. Written as DNA, the CDR3 is TGTGCCAGCAGCCCAACAATGAACACTGAAGCTTTCTTT. Looking up the rest from reference TRBV9 and TRBJ1-1 gives the full variable domain: DSGVTQTPKHLITATGQRVTLRCSPRSGDLSVYWYQQSLDQGLQFLIQYYNGEERAKGNILERFSAQQFPDLHSELNLSSLELGDSALYFCASSPTMNTEAFFGQGTRLTVV.

In nucleotides, the CDR3 is TGTGCCAGCAGCCGGGGAGCGAGAGAGCAGTACTTC. It is translated as CASSRGAREQYF. The genes are TRBV3-1 (or the pseudogene TRBV3-2) and TRBJ2-7, with D possibly being TRBD2 (5 bases). Deletions cut 4 bases from V and 7 bases from J, with 11 bases between. CDR3 size: 12 residues. The germline gives CDR1 LGHDT, CDR2 YNNKEL (reference sequence).

This clone has only one observation. The J gene is TRBJ2-3, the V gene TRBV7-6, with a possible D match to TRBD1 (6 bases). Germline V CDR1 and CDR2: SGHVS, FNYEAQ. The CDR3 loop spans 14 amino acids. V lost 6 bases and J lost 3, with 13 bases in between. The CDR3 sequence: CASSRTTGTDTQYF. CDR3 sequence (DNA): TGTGCCAGCAGTCGGACCACAGGGACAGATACGCAGTATTTT.

The chain has TRBV12-3 or TRBV12-4 and TRBJ2-1, with D possibly TRBD2 on 5 matching bases. This CDR3 region has 13 residues. Between the trimmed V and J ends, which lost 10 bases and 6 bases, there was a span of 16 bases. CDR3 coding DNA: TGTGCCACCCATGATGGGAGTAGCAATGAGCAGTTCTTC. Encoded protein: CATHDGSSNEQFF.

This sequence joins TRBV19 and TRBJ2-7; possible D gene TRBD1, 5 bases. V shed 3 bases and J shed 1 base, with 10 bases lying between them. Germline CDR1 is LNHDA and CDR2 is SQIVND (reference sequence). This CDR3 comprises 14 residues. The CDR3 bases are TGTGCCAGTAGTATGGACACAGGATCCTACGAGCAGTACTTC. As protein: CASSMDTGSYEQYF.

This sequence joins TRBV6-5 and TRBJ2-1; tentatively, D is TRBD1 or TRBD2 (5 bases each). The V gene's germline CDR1 is MNHEY and CDR2 SVGAGI. This CDR3 has 13 residues. Trimming took 6 bases from V and 4 from J, leaving 10 bases between them. CDR3 residues: CASSPGSYNEQFF. DNA for the CDR3: TGTGCCAGCAGCCCAGGGAGTTACAATGAGCAGTTCTTC.